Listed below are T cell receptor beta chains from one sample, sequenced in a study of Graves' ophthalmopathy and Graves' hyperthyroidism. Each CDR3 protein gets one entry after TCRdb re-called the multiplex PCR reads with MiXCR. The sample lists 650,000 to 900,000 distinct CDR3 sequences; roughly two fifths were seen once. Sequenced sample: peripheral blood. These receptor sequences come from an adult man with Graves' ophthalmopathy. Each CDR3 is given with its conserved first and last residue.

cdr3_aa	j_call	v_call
CAISEGRENANYGYTF	TRBJ1-2	TRBV10-3
CASSLGHLYGYTF	TRBJ1-2	TRBV2
CASSQVRGNTGELFF	TRBJ2-2	TRBV7-9
CASSIQGTGEQYF	TRBJ2-7	TRBV7-3
CASSPRWGLMETQYF	TRBJ2-5	TRBV6-5
CASSRSGESEKLFF	TRBJ1-4	TRBV7-8
CASSLDRTMETQYF	TRBJ2-5	TRBV7-8
CASSYSPDKLQGYGYTF	TRBJ1-2	TRBV10-3
CASSPGTGGYSNQPQHF	TRBJ1-5	TRBV10-3
CAWSVLGKLFF	TRBJ1-4	TRBV11-1
CASVVDTGELFF	TRBJ2-2	TRBV25-1
CASSLYRGVSGELFF	TRBJ2-2	TRBV7-9